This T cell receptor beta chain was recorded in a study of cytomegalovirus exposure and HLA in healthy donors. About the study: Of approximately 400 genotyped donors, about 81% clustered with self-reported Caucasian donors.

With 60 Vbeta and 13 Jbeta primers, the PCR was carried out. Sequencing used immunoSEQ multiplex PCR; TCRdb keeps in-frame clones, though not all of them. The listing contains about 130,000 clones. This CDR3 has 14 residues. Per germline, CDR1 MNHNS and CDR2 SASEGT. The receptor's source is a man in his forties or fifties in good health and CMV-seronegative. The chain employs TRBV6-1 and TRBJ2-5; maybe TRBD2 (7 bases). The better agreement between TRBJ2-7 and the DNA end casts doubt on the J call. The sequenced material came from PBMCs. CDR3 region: CASPPGGASYEQYF. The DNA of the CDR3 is TGTGCCAGCCCCCCTGGGGGGGCTTCTTACGAGCAGTACTTC.